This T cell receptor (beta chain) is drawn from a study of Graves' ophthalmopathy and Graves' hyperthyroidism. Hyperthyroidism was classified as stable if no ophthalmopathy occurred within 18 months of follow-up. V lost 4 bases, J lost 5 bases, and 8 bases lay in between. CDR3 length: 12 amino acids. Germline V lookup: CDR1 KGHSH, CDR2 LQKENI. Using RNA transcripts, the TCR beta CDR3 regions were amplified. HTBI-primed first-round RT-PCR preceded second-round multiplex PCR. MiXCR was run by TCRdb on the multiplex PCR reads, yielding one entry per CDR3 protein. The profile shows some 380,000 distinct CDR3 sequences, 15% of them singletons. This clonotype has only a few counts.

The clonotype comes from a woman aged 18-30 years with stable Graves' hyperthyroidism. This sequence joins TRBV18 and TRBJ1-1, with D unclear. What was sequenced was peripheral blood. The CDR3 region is CASSQGPTEAFF. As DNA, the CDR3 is TGTGCCAGCTCACAGGGCCCGACTGAAGCTTTCTTT.